This T cell receptor beta chain was captured by sequencing in a study of identical twins (TCRdb year 2016). General notes on the study: TCR alpha and beta repertoires from monozygotic twins, unrelated adults of various ages and cord blood were deep-sequenced to test whether fetal clonotypes persist. To rule out contamination, the twin experiments were replicated at different times with different library preparation protocols.

This clonotype was picked up a small number of times. The clone's antigen remains unknown. No much larger clone exists at a distance of one base, and base qualities are not known. Overall results and qualifications from the work: Excess twin sharing in beta out-of-frame sequences was weaker because fewer shared sequences lowered the signal-to-noise ratio. Out-of-frame TCR alpha sequences shared between twins showed an excess of low generation-probability sequences compared with coincidental sharing between unrelated individuals. Conclusions relied on cross-sectional statistical analysis, since the same donors could not be followed over many years. In monozygotic twins, recombination models systematically underestimated out-of-frame TCR alpha sharing, but the models matched the sharing seen between unrelated individuals. Zero-insertion analyses could be partly confounded by invariant T cells such as MAIT and iNKT, though diverse VJ usage argued against such confounding for most clonotypes. Fewer insertions were carried by abundant cord blood beta clonotypes, a similar but weaker trend appeared in young adult naive repertoires, and no such trend appeared in memory repertoires.

The library was produced with 5' RACE. Sequencing relied on an Illumina HiSeq 2000. Template switching introduced a universal primer binding site; the final cDNA contained a unique molecular identifier, enabling accurate counting of TCR cDNA molecules. First-strand cDNA for TCR alpha and beta chains was synthesized from specific primers in the conserved constant-segment region. To control for contamination, every cDNA library carried two barcodes: a SMART-Mk sample barcode plus Illumina barcodes. Two successive PCR steps introduced TruSeq adapter sequences along with Illumina sample barcodes. The TCR alpha and beta cDNA libraries were sequenced on the Illumina HiSeq platform using custom primers. The authors processed their data as follows. MiGEC was used to process raw reads and extract unique molecular identifiers, and MiXCR was used to find CDR3 positions. Recombination models were inferred per individual with the repgenHMM and IGoR tools using an EM algorithm. The analysis of shared clonotypes was done with the tcR package in R, with sharing normalized by the product of cloneset sizes. Out-of-frame nonproductive sequences were analyzed to study raw recombination free of thymic and clonal selection effects. TCRdb passed the public sequencing reads through fastp at Q25 and MiXCR, retaining productive beta sequences. Rows merge per CDR3 protein into single entries with the most common DNA and genes. The V and J calls here are based on TCRdb, not the publication. The sample records approximately 250,000 distinct CDR3 sequences, approximately 5.9% of which are singletons. The ten top clones hold about 14% of the sample.

All donors were healthy Caucasians. Three pairs of female monozygotic twins, all aged 18 to 29 years, were included in the twin cohort. Positive isolation kits from Invitrogen were used to isolate CD4+ and CD8+ T cell populations. The same sample was also studied in work on T cells expressing NK-cell markers. The second study also describes: TCR beta-chain repertoires were profiled in sorted CD3+CD56+NKG2C+, CD3+CD56+NKG2C- and CD3+CD56-NKG2C+ T-cell subsets from several donors. Seven of the eight sequenced donors were HCMV-seropositive and one was HCMV-seronegative. In several experiments an anti-gammadeltaTCR antibody was added to restrict sorting to alphabetaTCR-expressing T cells. In a handful of donors, the dominant CD3+CD56+NKG2C+ clonotypes ranked among the top 10 CD8+ clonotypes, making up 1.0-7.0% of CD8+ T cells. Those dominant clonotypes were again the most abundant among CD3+CD56-NKG2C+ cells in a few donors, at about 25-60.1%. It remained unclear whether the expanded NKG2C-expressing T cell clones were specific for HCMV antigens. All eight donors whose samples were sequenced were randomly selected healthy volunteers, three of them men and five women. HCMV-specific IgG was detected in serum with a commercial ELISA kit to determine HCMV serostatus. MIGEC was used to demultiplex reads and group the reads by UMI, and MiTCR was used to assemble and quantify clonotypes. Only TCR cDNA sequences supported by at least two reads were kept to exclude erroneous sequences. The tcR package was used for downstream repertoire analysis, and clonotypes were matched between fractions using CDR3 nucleotide sequence together with V segment. Antigen specificity was annotated against VDJdb with VDJmatch, allowing one amino acid substitution in CDR3.

This receptor was obtained from a woman aged 18 to 35 in good health. Input material: CD8+ T cells sorted from blood.

The CDR3 sequence is CASSGLEYTADTEAFF. Read as DNA, the sequence is TGTGCCAGCAGTGGCCTAGAGTACACAGCCGACACTGAAGCTTTCTTT. Rearrangement joined TRBV25-1 to TRBJ1-1, with no confident D gene call. There are 16 amino acids in the CDR3, from cysteine to phenylalanine inclusive. Only the CDR3 part of the read is kept: 48 bases, read in frame from the first base. In the germline V gene, CDR1 corresponds to MGHDK and CDR2 to SYGVNS. The junction carries 18 bases between V and J, which are trimmed by 4 bases and 3 bases respectively.